These 8 T cell receptor beta chains were sequenced from one sample in a study of blood T cell repertoires in COVID-19. The repertoire was sequenced with immunoSEQ multiplex PCR; TCRdb's copy has only in-frame clones and lacks some. The profile shows fewer than 350,000 clones, under 95% of them singletons. Specimen: PBMCs or T cells enriched from blood (not recorded which). Every receptor here comes from a middle-aged woman with acute COVID-19.

This clone was found once. The chain links TRBV28 to TRBJ1-2, with D perhaps matching TRBD1 (5 bases). Germline-derived CDR1 and CDR2 are MDHEN and SYDVKM. Between the trimmed V and J ends, which lost 10 bases and 8 bases, there was a span of 23 bases. This CDR3 contains 14 residues. CDR3 region: CATHSTAGRGGYTF. CDR3 nucleotide sequence: TGTGCCACCCACTCGACGGCCGGCCGGGGGGGCTACACCTTC.

The V and J genes are TRBV7-2 and TRBJ2-2, with 9 bases fitting TRBD2. Unmatched junction bases numbered 15, after V lost 1 base and J lost 6 bases. The germline V gene has CDR1 SGHTA and CDR2 FQGNSA. The CDR3 is 19 residues long. The CDR3 DNA sequence: TGTGCCAGCAGCTTAGTTGCTGCTAGCGGGGCCTCCGGCGCCGGGGAGCTGTTTTTT. It is translated as CASSLVAASGASGAGELFF.

The rearrangement joins TRBV28 to TRBJ2-1, with D perhaps TRBD2 (6 bases). This CDR3 has 16 residues. In germline, CDR1 is MDHEN, CDR2 SYDVKM. The V end was cut by 6 bases, the J end by 0 bases, with 15 bases between. CDR3 in DNA: TGTGCCAGCAGCCTAACCGGGACTGGCTCCTACAATGAGCAGTTCTTC. Protein sequence: CASSLTGTGSYNEQFF.

This clone has just one count. The CDR3 coding sequence is TGCGCCAGCAGCCAAGATCAGCGCTCCTACGAGCAGTACTTC. Encoded protein: CASSQDQRSYEQYF. The chain employs TRBV4-3 and TRBJ2-7; no definite D call. Looked up from germline, CDR1 is LGHNA and CDR2 is YSLEER. This CDR3 is 14 amino acids long. The V end lost 0 bases, the J end lost 0 bases, and 6 bases lay between the germline ends.

This clone was seen once. The CDR3 bases are TGTGCCAGCAGCCGGGACACCGGCCAGGGAGATACGCAGTATTTT. As protein: CASSRDTGQGDTQYF. The chain joins TRBV2 to TRBJ2-3, with D tentatively TRBD1 (6 bases). This CDR3 spans 15 amino acids. CDR1 is SNHLY and CDR2 is FYNNEI in the germline V gene. Trimming cost V 6 bases and J 5 bases, with 18 bases left between them.

V usage is TRBV4-1 and J usage is TRBJ2-1; tentatively, D is TRBD1 (5 bases). The CDR3 contains 14 residues. V dropped 8 bases and J dropped 0 bases, with 11 bases sitting between them. From germline, CDR1 is MGHRA and CDR2 YSYEKL. The CDR3 DNA follows: TGCGCCAGCGGGCTGGGGCTCTCCTACAATGAGCAGTTCTTC. It is translated as CASGLGLSYNEQFF.

Comment on this clone: Other DNA sequences within the sample encode an identical CDR3. The chain uses TRBV2 and TRBJ2-5; D possibly corresponds to TRBD1 (6 bases). V was clipped by 6 bases and J by 2 bases, with 10 bases between them. Germline values: CDR1 SNHLY, CDR2 FYNNEI. The CDR3 is 13 residues long. The CDR3 here is CASRRTEQETQYF. CDR3 in DNA: TGTGCCAGCAGGAGGACAGAACAAGAGACCCAGTACTTC.

V and J are TRBV30 and TRBJ1-6; a weak D match, TRBD1 (5 bases). The CDR3 is made up of 12 amino acids. Germline CDR1 GTSNPN, CDR2 SVGIG (reference sequence). Trimming took 5 bases from V and 7 from J, leaving 9 bases between them. CDR3 coding DNA: TGTGCCTGGTCTGCAGGGAATTCACCCCTCCACTTT. It translates to CAWSAGNSPLHF.